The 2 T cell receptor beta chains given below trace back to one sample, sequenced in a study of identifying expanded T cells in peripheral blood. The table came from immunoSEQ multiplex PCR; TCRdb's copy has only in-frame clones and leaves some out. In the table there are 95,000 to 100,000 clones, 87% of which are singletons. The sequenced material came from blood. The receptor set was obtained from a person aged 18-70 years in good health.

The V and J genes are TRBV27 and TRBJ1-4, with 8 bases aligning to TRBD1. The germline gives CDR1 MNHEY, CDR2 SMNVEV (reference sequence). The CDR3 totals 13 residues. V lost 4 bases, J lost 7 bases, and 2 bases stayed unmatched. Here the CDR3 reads CASSSRGPEKLFF. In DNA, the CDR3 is TGTGCCAGCAGTTCCAGGGGGCCTGAAAAACTGTTTTTT.

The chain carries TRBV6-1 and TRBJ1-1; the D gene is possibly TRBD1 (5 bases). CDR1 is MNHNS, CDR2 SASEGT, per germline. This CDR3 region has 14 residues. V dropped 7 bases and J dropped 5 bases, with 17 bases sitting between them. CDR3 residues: CASNLGPMGTEAFF. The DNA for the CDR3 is TGTGCCAGCAATTTGGGACCGATGGGGACTGAAGCTTTCTTT.